This T cell receptor (beta chain) was obtained from a study of blood T cell repertoires in COVID-19. Study details: Donors in the United States, Italy and Spain gave samples during acute or convalescent COVID-19. T cells, B-cell-depleted T cells, or PBMCs supplied cDNA or gDNA.

Between the trimmed V and J ends, which lost 0 bases and 4 bases, there was a span of 7 bases. The germline CDR1 and CDR2 sequences are SGHRS and YFSETQ. This CDR3 is built from 13 residues. In the authors' methods: Nucleated cell number was recorded as an estimate derived from reference gene primer amplification. The data were produced by immunoSEQ multiplex PCR, yet TCRdb's version contains in-frame clones alone and is incomplete. V and J calls and clone size are copied from that table; D and trimming were computed from the DNA. The table includes under 200,000 clones, approximately 83% detected once.

The J gene is TRBJ2-5, the V gene TRBV5-1; D is possibly TRBD1 (5 bases). Material for sequencing was peripheral blood. This clonotype was sampled from a human donor in a cohort sampled during active COVID-19. CDR3: CASSLEGRETQYF. The DNA for the CDR3 is TGCGCCAGCAGCTTGGAGGGGCGAGAGACCCAGTACTTC.